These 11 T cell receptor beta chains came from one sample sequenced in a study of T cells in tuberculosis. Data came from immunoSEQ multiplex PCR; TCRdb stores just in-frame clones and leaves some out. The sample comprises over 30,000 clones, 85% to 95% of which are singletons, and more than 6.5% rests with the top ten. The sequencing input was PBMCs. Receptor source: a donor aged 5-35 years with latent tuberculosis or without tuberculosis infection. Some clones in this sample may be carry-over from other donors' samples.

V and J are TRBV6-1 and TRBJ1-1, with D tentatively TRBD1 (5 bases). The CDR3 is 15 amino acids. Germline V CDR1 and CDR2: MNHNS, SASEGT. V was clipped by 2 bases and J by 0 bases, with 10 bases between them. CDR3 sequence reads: CASSEFVGVNTEAFF. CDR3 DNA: TGTGCCAGCAGTGAATTTGTAGGGGTGAACACTGAAGCTTTCTTT.

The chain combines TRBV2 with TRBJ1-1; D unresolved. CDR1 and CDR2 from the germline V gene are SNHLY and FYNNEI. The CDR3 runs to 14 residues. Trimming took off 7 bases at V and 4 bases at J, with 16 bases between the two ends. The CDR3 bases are TGTGCCAGCAAGTTCAACGGGGTGGGCACTGAAGCTTTCTTT. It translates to CASKFNGVGTEAFF.

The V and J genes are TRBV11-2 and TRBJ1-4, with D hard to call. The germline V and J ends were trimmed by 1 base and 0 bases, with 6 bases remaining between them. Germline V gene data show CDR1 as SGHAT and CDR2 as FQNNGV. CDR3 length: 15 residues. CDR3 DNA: TGTGCCAGCAGCTTAGTCGCAGCAACTAATGAAAAACTGTTTTTT. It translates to CASSLVAATNEKLFF.

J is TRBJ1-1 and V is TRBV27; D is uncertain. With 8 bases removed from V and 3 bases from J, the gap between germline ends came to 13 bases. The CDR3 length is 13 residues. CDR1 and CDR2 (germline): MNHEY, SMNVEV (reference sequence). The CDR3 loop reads CASSYSLDTEAFF. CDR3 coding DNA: TGTGCCAGCTCCTATTCTTTGGACACTGAAGCTTTCTTT.

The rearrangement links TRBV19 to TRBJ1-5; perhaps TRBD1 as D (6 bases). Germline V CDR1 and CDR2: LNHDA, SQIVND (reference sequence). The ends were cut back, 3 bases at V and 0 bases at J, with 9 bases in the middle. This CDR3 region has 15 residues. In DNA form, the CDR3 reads TGTGCCAGTAGTATTAGGGACATTAGCAATCAGCCCCAGCATTTT. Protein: CASSIRDISNQPQHF.

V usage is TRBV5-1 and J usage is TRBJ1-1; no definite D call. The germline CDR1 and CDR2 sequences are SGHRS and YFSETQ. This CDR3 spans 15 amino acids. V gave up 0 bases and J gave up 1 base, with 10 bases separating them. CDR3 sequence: CASSLDVGRNTEAFF. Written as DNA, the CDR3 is TGCGCCAGCAGCTTGGATGTCGGGAGGAACACTGAAGCTTTCTTT.

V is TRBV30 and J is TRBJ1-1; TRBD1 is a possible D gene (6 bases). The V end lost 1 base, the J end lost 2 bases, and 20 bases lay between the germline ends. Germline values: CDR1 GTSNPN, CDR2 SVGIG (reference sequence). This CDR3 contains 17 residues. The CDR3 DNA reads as TGTGCCTGGAGTGGGTCCTTAGCGCGGACAGCTAACACTGAAGCTTTCTTT. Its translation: CAWSGSLARTANTEAFF.

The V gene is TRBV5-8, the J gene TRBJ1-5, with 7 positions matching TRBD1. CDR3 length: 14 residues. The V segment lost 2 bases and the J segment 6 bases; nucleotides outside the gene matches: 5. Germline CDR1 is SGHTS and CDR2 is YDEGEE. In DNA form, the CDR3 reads TGTGCCAGCAGCTTAGACAGGGTGGCTCAGCCCCAGCATTTT. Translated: CASSLDRVAQPQHF.

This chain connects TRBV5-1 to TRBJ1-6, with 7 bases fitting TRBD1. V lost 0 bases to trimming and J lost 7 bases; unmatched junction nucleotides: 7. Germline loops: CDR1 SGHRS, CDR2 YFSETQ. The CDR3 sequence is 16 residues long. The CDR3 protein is CASSLVGGGLNSPLHF. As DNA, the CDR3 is TGCGCCAGCAGCTTGGTTGGAGGGGGCCTGAATTCACCCCTCCACTTT.

CDR3 loop: CASRLNPSYEQYF. CDR3 in DNA: TGTGCCAGCAGACTGAACCCCTCCTACGAGCAGTACTTC. The chain couples TRBV6-1 to TRBJ2-7; D is uncertain. CDR3 length equals 13 residues. Between the trimmed V and J ends, which lost 6 bases and 0 bases, there was a span of 9 bases. Per the germline V gene, CDR1 is MNHNS and CDR2 is SASEGT.

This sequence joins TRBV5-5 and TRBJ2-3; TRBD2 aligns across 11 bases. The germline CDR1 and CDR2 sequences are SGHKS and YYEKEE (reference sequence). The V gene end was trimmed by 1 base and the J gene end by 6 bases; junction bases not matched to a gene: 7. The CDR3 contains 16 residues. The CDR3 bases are TGTGCCAGCAGCTTGAGGGAACTAGCGGGGGCGGATACGCAGTATTTT. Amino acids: CASSLRELAGADTQYF. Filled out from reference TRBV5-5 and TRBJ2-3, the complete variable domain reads DAGVTQSPTHLIKTRGQQVTLRCSPISGHKSVSWYQQVLGQGPQFIFQYYEKEERGRGNFPDRFSARQFPNYSSELNVNALLLGDSALYLCASSLRELAGADTQYFGPGTRLTVL.